The subject of this entry is one T cell receptor beta chain. Sequencing used immunoSEQ multiplex PCR; TCRdb keeps in-frame clones, though not all of them. The data show about 5,500 clones, with 80% to 85% seen just once and around 52% held by the top ten. The CDR3 has 18 amino acids. The ends were cut back, 5 bases at V and 2 bases at J, with 19 bases in the middle. The germline V gene encodes CDR1 SGHAT and CDR2 FQNNGV. This record belongs to a study of somatic mutations in cytotoxic T cells in rheumatoid arthritis. J is TRBJ1-6 and V is TRBV11-2; D is unresolved. Sequenced: CD8+ T cells sorted from blood. The sequence was collected from a woman between 45 and 60 years old with rheumatoid arthritis. In nucleotides, the CDR3 is TGTGCCAGCAGCCTGCCCCCAGACAAGACGGCCTATAATTCACCCCTCCACTTT. This gives the protein CASSLPPDKTAYNSPLHF. Complete variable domain (other parts from reference TRBV11-2 and TRBJ1-6): EAGVAQSPRYKIIEKRQSVAFWCNPISGHATLYWYQQILGQGPKLLIQFQNNGVVDDSQLPKDRFSAERLKGVDSTLKIQPAKLEDSAVYLCASSLPPDKTAYNSPLHFGNGTRLTVT.